This T cell receptor (beta chain) was recorded in a study of blood T cell repertoires in COVID-19. Study as a whole: PBMCs, B-cell-depleted T cells, or T cells provided the cDNA or gDNA that made up the material.

V lost 5 bases to trimming and J lost 10 bases, with 23 bases between them. The germline V gene encodes CDR1 MNHEY and CDR2 SVGAGI. CDR3 length: 15 residues. As processed by the authors: Quantification of nucleated cells was approximated via reference gene primer amplification. Sequencing used immunoSEQ multiplex PCR; TCRdb keeps in-frame clones, though not all of them. V and J calls and clone size come straight from that table; D and trimming were deduced from the DNA. Of 23,000 or so clones in the sample, 94% were seen once. This clonotype originated in a woman aged 50 to 65 with active COVID-19. Sequenced input: peripheral blood. The chain has TRBV6-5 and TRBJ1-1; perhaps TRBD1 as D (6 bases). Written as DNA, the CDR3 is TGTGCCAGCAGTCACATTACCGCAGGGGTGGTGGGAGCTTTCTTT. Residues: CASSHITAGVVGAFF.